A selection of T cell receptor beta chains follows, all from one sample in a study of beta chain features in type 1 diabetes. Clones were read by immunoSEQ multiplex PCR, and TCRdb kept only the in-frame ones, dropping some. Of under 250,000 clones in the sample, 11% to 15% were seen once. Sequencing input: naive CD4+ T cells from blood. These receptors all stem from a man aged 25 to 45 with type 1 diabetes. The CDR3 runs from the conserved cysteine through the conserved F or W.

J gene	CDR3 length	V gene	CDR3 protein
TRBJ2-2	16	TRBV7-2	CASSLALREISGELFF
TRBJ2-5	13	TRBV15	CATMAGYQETQYF
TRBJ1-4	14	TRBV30	CAWSSGVTNEKLFF
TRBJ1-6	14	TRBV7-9	CASSSSGNNSPLHF
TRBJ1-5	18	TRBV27	CASSLSVTGWVNTQPQHF
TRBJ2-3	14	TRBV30	CAWKQGVRTDTQYF
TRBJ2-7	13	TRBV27	CASSPPYEAEQYF
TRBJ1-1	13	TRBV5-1	CASSFPSDTEAFF
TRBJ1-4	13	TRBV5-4	CASSLAGNEKLFF
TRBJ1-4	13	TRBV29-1	CSAQGSPGLSVFF
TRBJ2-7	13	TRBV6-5	CASTRGQFYEQYF
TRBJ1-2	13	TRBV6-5	CASSPDRGGGYTF
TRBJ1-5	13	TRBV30	CAWSGQDNQPQHF
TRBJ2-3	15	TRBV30	CAWSVYSTSTDTQYF
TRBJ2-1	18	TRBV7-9	CASSQSSGGQGAWNEQFF
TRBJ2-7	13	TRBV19	CASSSGQSYEQYF
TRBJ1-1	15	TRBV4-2	CASSQDRGGGTEAFF
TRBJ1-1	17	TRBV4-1	CASSQKGQGLVNTEAFF
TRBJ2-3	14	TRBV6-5	CASSYSLNTDTQYF
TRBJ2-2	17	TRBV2	CAWRDVTSGENTGELFF
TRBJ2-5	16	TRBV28	CASSLTARGDRETQYF
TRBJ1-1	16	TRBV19	CASSVRDRGRSTEAFF
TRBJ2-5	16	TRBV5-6	CASSLVTGLYQETQYF
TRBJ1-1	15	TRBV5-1	CASSRPGQMNTEAFF
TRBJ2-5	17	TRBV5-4	CASSQEGLAEPQETQYF
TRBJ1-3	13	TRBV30	CAWSGTGFHTIYF
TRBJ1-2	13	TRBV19	CASKRTGGYGYTF
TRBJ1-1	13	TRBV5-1	CASSLLGGTEAFF
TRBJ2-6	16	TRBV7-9	CASSQAGHSGANVLTF
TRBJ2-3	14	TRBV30	CAWSEGGGTDTQYF
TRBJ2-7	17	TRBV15	CATSRPAGRGNSYEQYF
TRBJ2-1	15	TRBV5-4	CASSLRTSGYNEQFF
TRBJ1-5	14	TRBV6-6	CASSRRTGDQPQHF
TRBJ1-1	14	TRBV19	CASRPGRVNTEAFF
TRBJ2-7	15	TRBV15	CATSRPQGGTYEQYF
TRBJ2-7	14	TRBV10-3	CATNREIQMREQYF
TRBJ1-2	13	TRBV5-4	CASSLPRDYGYTF
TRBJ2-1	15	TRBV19	CASSRLGQQNNEQFF
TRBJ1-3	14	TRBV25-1	CASSGSGSGNTIYF
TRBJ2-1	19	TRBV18	CASSPTRTSGSSSYNEQFF
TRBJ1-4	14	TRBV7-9	CASSLAQGNEKLFF
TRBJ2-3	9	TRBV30	CASGDTQYF
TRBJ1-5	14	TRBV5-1	CASSLGTVNQPQHF
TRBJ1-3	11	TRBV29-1	CSAGGGNTIYF
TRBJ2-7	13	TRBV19	CASSTRLAYEQYF
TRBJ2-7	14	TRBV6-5	CASRRIRPYYEQYF
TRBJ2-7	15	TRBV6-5	CASSYGLAGGFEQYF
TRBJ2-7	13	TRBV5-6	CASSLRQGGEQYF
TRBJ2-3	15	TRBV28	CASSPTEQGKDTQYF
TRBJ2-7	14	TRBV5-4	CASSDSWKSHEQYF
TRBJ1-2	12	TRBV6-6	CASSNNDYGYTF
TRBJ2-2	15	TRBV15	CATSRGLGDTGELFF
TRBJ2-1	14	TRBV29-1	CSAPLRDRQNEQFF
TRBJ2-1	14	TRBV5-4	CASSLELARNEQFF